This is a list of T cell receptor beta chains from one sample in a study of blood T cell repertoires in COVID-19. Only in-frame clones appear in the TCRdb table, and some are missing; sequencing was by immunoSEQ multiplex PCR. The sample lists some 130,000 clones; 79% were seen once. Source material: peripheral blood. The receptors stem from a man aged 60 to 75 with acute or convalescent COVID-19. CDR3s include the opening cysteine and the closing phenylalanine or tryptophan. The order of the fields is D gene, J gene, V gene, clone size, CDR3 DNA, CDR3 protein. A D gene is named only where the DNA matches it firmly. Where a row states a size, it is once, few, many or the class of an expanded clone; other rows omit it.

TRBD1 TRBJ1-1 TRBV7-9 NA TGTGCCAGCAGCCGTGGGACAGCAAACACTGAAGCTTTCTTT CASSRGTANTEAFF
NA TRBJ1-2 TRBV9 NA TGTGCCAGCAGCGTAAGGGAGGGCTCCATCAATGGCTACACCTTC CASSVREGSINGYTF
TRBD1 TRBJ2-7 TRBV19 NA TGTGCCAGTAGTACCGGACAGGGGGCTTCCAACGAGCAGTACTTC CASSTGQGASNEQYF
TRBD2 TRBJ2-2 TRBV18 NA TGTGCCAGCTCACCACCGCCTAGCGGGAGACGCACCGGGGAGCTGTTTTTT CASSPPPSGRRTGELFF
NA TRBJ1-1 TRBV29-1 few TGCAGCGGTTCCAAGGCTGCGGGCACTGAAGCTTTCTTT CSGSKAAGTEAFF
TRBD1 TRBJ1-5 TRBV2 NA TGTGCCAGCAGTCAAGGACAGGGGGTAAGGCCCCAGCATTTT CASSQGQGVRPQHF
TRBD2 TRBJ2-1 TRBV7-3 NA TGTGCCAGCAGCTCCTCCGGGACTACCAATGAGCAGTTCTTC CASSSSGTTNEQFF
NA TRBJ1-6 TRBV27 NA TGTGCCAGCAGTTTTAGTGACAGCCGCGCTAATTCACCCCTCCACTTT CASSFSDSRANSPLHF
TRBD2 TRBJ2-7 TRBV28 NA TGTGCCAGCAGTTTAGTGGCTAGCGGGAGGGCCCGTAGGGAGCAGTACTTC CASSLVASGRARREQYF
TRBD1 TRBJ1-6 TRBV7-2 NA TGTGCCAGCAGCGTACAGGGGTATAATTCACCCCTCCACTTT CASSVQGYNSPLHF
NA TRBJ2-1 TRBV10-1 NA TGCGCCACATTAGAACAGTTACCCCCACCCGGCAGCTCCTACAATGAGCAGTTCTTC CATLEQLPPPGSSYNEQFF
TRBD1 TRBJ2-7 TRBV2 once TGTGCCAGCAGCACGCCCGAGGGGGCTGCCACCTACGAGCAGTACTTC CASSTPEGAATYEQYF
NA TRBJ2-2 TRBV6-5 NA TGTGCCAGCAGACGCGGGTCGATCGACACCGGGGAGCTGTTTTTT CASRRGSIDTGELFF
TRBD2 TRBJ2-1 TRBV11-3 few TGTGCCAGCAGCCTAGGCGGGGCGGGGGACAATGAGCAGTTCTTC CASSLGGAGDNEQFF
NA TRBJ1-6 TRBV27 NA TGTGCCAGCAGTCTCGGACAGAGCTCCTATAATTCACCCCTCCACTTT CASSLGQSSYNSPLHF
TRBD2 TRBJ2-5 TRBV5-1 NA TGCGCCAGCAGCTTGAACGGCGGGAGGGAGGGAGAGACCCAGTACTTC CASSLNGGREGETQYF
NA TRBJ2-5 TRBV7-9 few TGTGCCAGCAGCCAAGACCAGGGGTTCGAGACCCAGTACTTC CASSQDQGFETQYF
TRBD1 TRBJ2-2 TRBV24-1 NA TGTGCCACCAGTGCCTTTCGGGCCGGACAGGTGGCCGGGGAGCTGTTTTTT CATSAFRAGQVAGELFF
NA TRBJ1-5 TRBV28 NA TGTGCCAGCAGTCCACAGGGCCGCAATCAGCCCCAGCATTTT CASSPQGRNQPQHF
NA TRBJ1-4 TRBV2 NA TGTGCCACATCCGGGACTTATAGTGAAAAACTGTTTTTT CATSGTYSEKLFF
TRBD1 TRBJ1-5 TRBV6-5 NA TGTGCCAGCAGTTACTCGAGGGACAGGGCCCAGCCCCAGCATTTT CASSYSRDRAQPQHF
NA TRBJ2-2 TRBV5-6 NA TGTGCCAGCAGCTCGGGCACCGGGGAGCTGTTTTTT CASSSGTGELFF
TRBD1 TRBJ2-6 TRBV4-2 NA TGTGCGAGCGCGGGACAGGGGTCCGGGGCCAACGTCCTGACTTTC CASAGQGSGANVLTF
NA TRBJ1-2 TRBV5-5 NA TGTGCCAGCAGCTTGGGGGGGCGAGCGGACTATGGCTACACCTTC CASSLGGRADYGYTF
TRBD1 TRBJ2-7 TRBV5-5 NA TGTGCCAGCAGCTCACAGTCCCGGACAGGGACCTCCTACGAGCAGTACTTC CASSSQSRTGTSYEQYF
NA TRBJ2-5 TRBV30 NA TGTGCCTCATCCGGTGGGGGGGCCGAGACCCAGTACTTC CASSGGGAETQYF
TRBD1 TRBJ1-1 TRBV6-2/TRBV6-3 NA TGTGCCAGCAGTTACCGAGGACAGGGCCAAGCTTTCTTT CASSYRGQGQAFF
TRBD2 TRBJ2-3 TRBV28 NA TGTGCCAGCAGTTCCCTGACTAGCGGGCTACTCACAGATACGCAGTATTTT CASSSLTSGLLTDTQYF
TRBD1 TRBJ1-6 TRBV2 NA TGTGCCAGCAGTCGGGACAGGGGATCGCAGTCACCCCTCCACTTT CASSRDRGSQSPLHF
TRBD2 TRBJ2-1 TRBV7-2 NA TGTGCCAGCAGCTTCCAAGCGGGGGGTTACAATGAGCAGTTCTTC CASSFQAGGYNEQFF
NA TRBJ2-1 TRBV19 NA TGTGCCAGTAGTATTAATTCCCGATCGGGCAATGAGCAGTTCTTC CASSINSRSGNEQFF
NA TRBJ2-4 TRBV19 NA TGTGCCAGTAGTATGAGAGGAGGCCCCCCAGCCAAAAACATTCAGTACTTC CASSMRGGPPAKNIQYF
TRBD1 TRBJ1-2 TRBV28 NA TGTGCCGTCGACAGGGAAGAAGGCTACACCTTC CAVDREEGYTF
NA TRBJ2-3 TRBV11-3 NA TGTGCCAGCAGCTTAGACCCTATGTGCGGGGACCCTAGCACAGATACGCAGTATTTT CASSLDPMCGDPSTDTQYF
NA TRBJ1-5 TRBV2 NA TGTGCCAGCAGCCAAACGGGGAATCAGCCCCAGCATTTT CASSQTGNQPQHF
TRBD2 TRBJ2-1 TRBV2 NA TGTGCCAGCAGTGATGGACTAGCGGACCTGTTTGAGCAGTTCTTC CASSDGLADLFEQFF
NA TRBJ1-3 TRBV27 NA TGTGCCAGCAGTTTATCGCCACACCTTGGAAACACCATATATTTT CASSLSPHLGNTIYF
NA TRBJ2-2 TRBV5-6 NA TGTGCCAGCAGCTTCGGCACCGGGGAGCTGTTTTTT CASSFGTGELFF
NA TRBJ1-2 TRBV5-8 NA TGTGCCAGCAGCTTAGTCGTCCGATCGCGGGGTATCTATGGCTACACCTTC CASSLVVRSRGIYGYTF
NA TRBJ1-5 TRBV6-2/TRBV6-3 NA TGTGCCAGCAGTTACTCCGGGACACATAGCAATCAGCCCCAGCATTTT CASSYSGTHSNQPQHF
NA TRBJ1-1 TRBV11-2 NA TGTGCCAGCAGGGGCGGGGCAGTGAATCCAGCTTTCTTT CASRGGAVNPAFF
NA TRBJ1-3 TRBV3-1/TRBV3-2 once TGTGCCAGCAGCCCGCCCACGGCTGGAAACACCATATATTTT CASSPPTAGNTIYF
TRBD1 TRBJ2-7 TRBV28 NA TGTGCCAGCAGTTCCGTGGACAGGGCGTACGAGCAGTACTTC CASSSVDRAYEQYF
NA TRBJ2-2 TRBV24-1 few TGTGCCACCAGTGATCAGAGCATCAGACAGGACATAACCGGGGAGCTGTTTTTT CATSDQSIRQDITGELFF
TRBD2 TRBJ2-5 TRBV11-3 NA TGTGCCAGCAGCTTATCTAGCGGGAGTGGAGAGACCCAGTACTTC CASSLSSGSGETQYF